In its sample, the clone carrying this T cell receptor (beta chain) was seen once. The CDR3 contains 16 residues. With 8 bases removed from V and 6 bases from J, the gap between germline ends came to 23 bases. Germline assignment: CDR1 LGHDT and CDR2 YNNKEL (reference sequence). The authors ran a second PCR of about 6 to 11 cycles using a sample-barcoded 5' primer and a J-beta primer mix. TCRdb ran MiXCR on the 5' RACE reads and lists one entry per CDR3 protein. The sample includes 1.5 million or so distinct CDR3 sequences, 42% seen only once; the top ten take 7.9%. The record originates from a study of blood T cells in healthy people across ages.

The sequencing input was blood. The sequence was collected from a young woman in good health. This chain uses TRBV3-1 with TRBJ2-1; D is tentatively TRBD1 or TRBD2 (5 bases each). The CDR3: CASSSTLTGHLNEQFF. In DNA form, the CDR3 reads TGTGCCAGCTCCTCAACACTAACGGGGCATCTCAATGAGCAGTTCTTC.